In this sample, the clone carrying this T cell receptor beta chain turned up many times. Its antigen is unidentified. The sample is drawn from a study of human T cells and chemical hapten exposure. Study-wide points: The donors suffered from alopecia, so their immune response may not match that of healthy people. DPC sensitization did not alter TCRs above 1 in 1000 frequency.

Unique molecular identifiers were attached to individual cDNA molecules during library preparation. One entry per CDR3 protein, called by TCRdb with MiXCR from the RACE reads. The data hold approximately 350,000 distinct CDR3 sequences, with about 6% observed a single time. Time point indicated: patch test 2, 6 weeks after DPC sensitization. The sample's treatment: therapeutic diphenylcyclopropenone sensitization with weekly scalp DPC. Losses at the gene ends were 3 bases for V and 5 bases for J; bases not matched to a gene: 6. The CDR3 length is 14 residues. The specimen comprised whole blood, sampled in connection with sensitization to the hapten diphenylcyclopropenone (DPC). The J gene is TRBJ1-1, the V gene TRBV12-3 or TRBV12-4; TRBD1 aligns across 7 bases. The receptor's source is a woman aged 18-35 years with alopecia areata. Some clones in this sample may be carry-over from other donors' samples. CDR3 amino acids: CASSLRGPGTEAFF. The CDR3 DNA reads as TGTGCCAGCAGTTTGAGGGGGCCCGGAACTGAAGCTTTCTTT.